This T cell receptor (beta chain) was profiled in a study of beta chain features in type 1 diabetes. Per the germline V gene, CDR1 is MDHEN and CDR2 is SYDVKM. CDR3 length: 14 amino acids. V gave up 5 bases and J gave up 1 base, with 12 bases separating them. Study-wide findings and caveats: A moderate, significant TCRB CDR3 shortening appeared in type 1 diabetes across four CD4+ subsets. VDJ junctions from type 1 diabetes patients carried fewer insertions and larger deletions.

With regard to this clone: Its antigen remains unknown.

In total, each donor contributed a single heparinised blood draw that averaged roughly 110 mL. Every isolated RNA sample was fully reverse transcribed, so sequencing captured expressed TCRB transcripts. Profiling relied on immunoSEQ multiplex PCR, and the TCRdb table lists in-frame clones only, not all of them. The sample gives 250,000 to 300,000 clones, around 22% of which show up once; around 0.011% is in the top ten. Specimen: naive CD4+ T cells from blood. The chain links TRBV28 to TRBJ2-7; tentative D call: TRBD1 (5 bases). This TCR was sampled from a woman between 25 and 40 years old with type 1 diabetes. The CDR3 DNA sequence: TGTGCCAGCAGTCCCGATGCAGGGTCCTACGAGCAGTACTTC. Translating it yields CASSPDAGSYEQYF.